This T cell receptor beta chain was recorded in a study of blood T cells in healthy people across ages. Peripheral blood was drawn, approximately 9.5 milliliters per donor. The CDR3 consists of 16 residues. V lost 2 bases and J lost 6; bases outside the gene matches: 9. Per the germline V gene, CDR1 is SGHAT and CDR2 is FQNNGV. Primers used in a second PCR of about 6 to 12 cycles were a sample-barcoded 5' primer and a J-beta primer mix. TCRdb reprocessed the 5' RACE reads via MiXCR and lists one record per CDR3 protein. In the table there are 650,000 to 700,000 distinct CDR3 sequences, about 30% of which are singletons.

The sequence was collected from a woman at least 80 years old in good health. The chain has TRBV11-2 and TRBJ2-2, with TRBD1 matching over 7 bases. Source material: blood. The CDR3 bases are TGTGCCAGCAGCTTACGAGGGGGCGAATTGTCCGGGGAGCTGTTTTTT. It yields the protein CASSLRGGELSGELFF. Supplemented by reference TRBV11-2 and TRBJ2-2, the full variable domain reads EAGVAQSPRYKIIEKRQSVAFWCNPISGHATLYWYQQILGQGPKLLIQFQNNGVVDDSQLPKDRFSAERLKGVDSTLKIQPAKLEDSAVYLCASSLRGGELSGELFFGEGSRLTVL.